This T cell receptor (beta chain) came from a study of low-dose radiotherapy and immunotherapy resistance in tumors. TRAV- and TRBV-specific primers were used for first-strand cDNA, which covered alpha and beta chains. A roughly 20-cycle PCR with a constant-region primer and V-primer adapter amplified TCRs. TCRdb passed the reads through MiXCR, listing each CDR3 protein once. The repertoire holds tens of thousands of distinct CDR3 sequences, roughly a sixth seen once, with roughly 3% in the top ten. Many counts were recorded for this clonotype. Documented time point: before trial treatment. Sequencing used PBMCs, obtained before treatment. The sequence was collected from a male donor with prostate cancer.

The CDR3 region has the DNA TGTGCCATCACCCCTAGCGGGGGGGTTCACAATGAGCAGTTCTTC. It specifies CAITPSGGVHNEQFF. The V gene is TRBV10-3, the J gene TRBJ2-1; 12 bases are shared with TRBD2. J lost 5 bases, V lost 7 bases, and 6 bases had no gene match. The CDR3 has 15 residues. Germline V gives CDR1 ENHRY, CDR2 SYGVKD.